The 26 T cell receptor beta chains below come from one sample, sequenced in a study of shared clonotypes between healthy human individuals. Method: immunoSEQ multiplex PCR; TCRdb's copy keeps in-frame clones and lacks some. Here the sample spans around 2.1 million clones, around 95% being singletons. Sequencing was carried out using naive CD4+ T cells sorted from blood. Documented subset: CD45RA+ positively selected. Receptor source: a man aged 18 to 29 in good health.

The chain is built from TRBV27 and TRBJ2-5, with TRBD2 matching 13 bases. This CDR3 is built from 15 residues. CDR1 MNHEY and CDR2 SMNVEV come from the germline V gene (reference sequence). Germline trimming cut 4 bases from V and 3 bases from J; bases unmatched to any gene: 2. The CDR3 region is CASSYGLAGEETQYF. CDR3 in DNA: TGTGCCAGCAGTTATGGACTAGCGGGAGAAGAGACCCAGTACTTC.

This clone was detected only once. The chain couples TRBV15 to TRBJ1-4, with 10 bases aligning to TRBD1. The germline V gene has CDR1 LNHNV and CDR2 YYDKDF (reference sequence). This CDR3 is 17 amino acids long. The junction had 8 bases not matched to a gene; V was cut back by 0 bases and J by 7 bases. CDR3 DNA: TGTGCCACCAGCAGAGAGGGCCGGGACAGGGGTTTTGAAAAACTGTTTTTT. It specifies CATSREGRDRGFEKLFF.

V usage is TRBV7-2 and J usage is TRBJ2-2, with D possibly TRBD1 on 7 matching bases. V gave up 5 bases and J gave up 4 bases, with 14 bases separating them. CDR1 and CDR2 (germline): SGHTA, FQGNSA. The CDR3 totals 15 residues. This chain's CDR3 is CASSEGQGGTGELFF. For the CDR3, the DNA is TGTGCCAGCAGCGAGGGGCAGGGGGGCACCGGGGAGCTGTTTTTT. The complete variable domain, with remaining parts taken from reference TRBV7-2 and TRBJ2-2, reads GAGVSQSPSNKVTEKGKDVELRCDPISGHTALYWYRQSLGQGLEFLIYFQGNSAPDKSGLPSDRFSAERTGGSVSTLTIQRTQQEDSAVYLCASSEGQGGTGELFFGEGSRLTVL.

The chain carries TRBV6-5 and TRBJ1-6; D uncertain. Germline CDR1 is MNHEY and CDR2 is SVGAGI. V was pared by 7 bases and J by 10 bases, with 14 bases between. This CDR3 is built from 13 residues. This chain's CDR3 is CASKREGWSPLHF. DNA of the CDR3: TGTGCCAGCAAGAGGGAAGGGTGGTCACCCCTCCACTTT.

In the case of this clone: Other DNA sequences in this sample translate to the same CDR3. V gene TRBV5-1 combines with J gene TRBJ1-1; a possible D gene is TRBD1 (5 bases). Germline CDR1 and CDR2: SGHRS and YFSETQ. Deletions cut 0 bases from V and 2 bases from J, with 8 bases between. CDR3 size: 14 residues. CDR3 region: CASSLGQINTEAFF. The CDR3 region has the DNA TGCGCCAGCAGCTTGGGACAGATTAACACTGAAGCTTTCTTT.

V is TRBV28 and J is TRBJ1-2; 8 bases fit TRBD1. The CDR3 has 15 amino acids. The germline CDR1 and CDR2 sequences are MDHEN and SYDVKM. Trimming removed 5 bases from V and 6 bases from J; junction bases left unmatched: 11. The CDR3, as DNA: TGTGCCAGCAGTACAGACATCGGGACAGGCCATGGCTACACCTTC. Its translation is CASSTDIGTGHGYTF.

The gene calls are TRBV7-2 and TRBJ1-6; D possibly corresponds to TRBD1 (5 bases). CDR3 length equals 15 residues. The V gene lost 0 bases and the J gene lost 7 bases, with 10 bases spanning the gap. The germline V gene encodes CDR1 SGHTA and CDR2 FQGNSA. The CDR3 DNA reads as TGTGCCAGCAGCTTAGCGCAGGGTGGGAATTCACCCCTCCACTTT. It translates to CASSLAQGGNSPLHF.

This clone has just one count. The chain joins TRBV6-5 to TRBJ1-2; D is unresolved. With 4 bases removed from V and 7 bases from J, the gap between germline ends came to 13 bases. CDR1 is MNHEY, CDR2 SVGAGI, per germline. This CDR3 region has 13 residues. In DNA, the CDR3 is TGTGCCAGCAGTTCCGCGGGATTGGGTGGCTACACCTTC. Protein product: CASSSAGLGGYTF.

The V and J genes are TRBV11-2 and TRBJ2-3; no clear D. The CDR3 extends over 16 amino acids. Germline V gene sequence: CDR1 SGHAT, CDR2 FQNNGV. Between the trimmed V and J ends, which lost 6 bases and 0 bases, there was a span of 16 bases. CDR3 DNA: TGTGCCAGCAGTCGTTTTCCAGGCCTTAGCACAGATACGCAGTATTTT. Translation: CASSRFPGLSTDTQYF.

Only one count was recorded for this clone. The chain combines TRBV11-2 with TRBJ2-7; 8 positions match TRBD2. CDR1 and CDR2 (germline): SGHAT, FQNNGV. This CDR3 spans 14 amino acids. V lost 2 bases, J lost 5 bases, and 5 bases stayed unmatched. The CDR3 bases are TGTGCCAGCAGCTTATTCGGGGGGGCAAACGAGCAGTACTTC. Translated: CASSLFGGANEQYF.

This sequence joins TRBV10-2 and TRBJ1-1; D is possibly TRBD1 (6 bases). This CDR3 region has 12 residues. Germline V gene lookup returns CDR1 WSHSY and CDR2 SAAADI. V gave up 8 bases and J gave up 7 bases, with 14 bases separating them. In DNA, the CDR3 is TGCGCCAGCTGCGGGGGGCCCAGTGAAGCTTTCTTT. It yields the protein CASCGGPSEAFF.

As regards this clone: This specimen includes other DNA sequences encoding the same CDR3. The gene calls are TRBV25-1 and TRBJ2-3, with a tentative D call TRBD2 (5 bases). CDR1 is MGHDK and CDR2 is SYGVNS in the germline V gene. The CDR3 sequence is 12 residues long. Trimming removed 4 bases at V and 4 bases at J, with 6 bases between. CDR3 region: CASSAGADTQYF. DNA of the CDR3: TGTGCCAGCAGTGCCGGGGCAGATACGCAGTATTTT.

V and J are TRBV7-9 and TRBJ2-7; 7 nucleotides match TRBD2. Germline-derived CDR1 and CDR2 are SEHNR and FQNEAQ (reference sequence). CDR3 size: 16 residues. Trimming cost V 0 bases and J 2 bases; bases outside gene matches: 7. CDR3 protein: CASSLAGGSLAYEQYF. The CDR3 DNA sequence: TGTGCCAGCAGCTTAGCGGGAGGGTCCCTTGCCTACGAGCAGTACTTC.

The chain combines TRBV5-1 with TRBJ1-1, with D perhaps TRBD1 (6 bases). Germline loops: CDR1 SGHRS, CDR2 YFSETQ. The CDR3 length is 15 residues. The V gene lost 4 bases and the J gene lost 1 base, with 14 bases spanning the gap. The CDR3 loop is CASSGAGHPNTEAFF. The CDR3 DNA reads TGCGCCAGCAGCGGAGCGGGACACCCGAACACTGAAGCTTTCTTT.

CDR3 protein: CASSDSRLAGRNTYEQYF. The CDR3 DNA reads TGTGCCAGCAGTGACTCGAGACTAGCGGGAAGGAACACCTACGAGCAGTACTTC. The rearrangement uses TRBV6-4 and TRBJ2-7; 11 nucleotides match TRBD2. Trimming at V came to 0 bases and at J to 2 bases, leaving 9 bases not matched to a gene. Germline CDR1 MRHNA, CDR2 SNTAGT. The CDR3 has 18 residues.

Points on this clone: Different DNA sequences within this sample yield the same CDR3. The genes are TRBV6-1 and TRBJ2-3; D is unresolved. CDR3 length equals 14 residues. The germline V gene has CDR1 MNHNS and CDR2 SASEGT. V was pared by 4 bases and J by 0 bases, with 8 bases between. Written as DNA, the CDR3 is TGTGCCAGCAGTGTTCAGGACAGCACAGATACGCAGTATTTT. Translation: CASSVQDSTDTQYF.

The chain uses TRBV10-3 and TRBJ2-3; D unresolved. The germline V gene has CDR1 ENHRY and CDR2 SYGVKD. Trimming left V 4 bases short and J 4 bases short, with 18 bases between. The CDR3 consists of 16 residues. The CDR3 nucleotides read TGTGCCATCAGTGGCAAGGCCCAAGGAGCCGCAGATACGCAGTATTTT. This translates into CAISGKAQGAADTQYF.

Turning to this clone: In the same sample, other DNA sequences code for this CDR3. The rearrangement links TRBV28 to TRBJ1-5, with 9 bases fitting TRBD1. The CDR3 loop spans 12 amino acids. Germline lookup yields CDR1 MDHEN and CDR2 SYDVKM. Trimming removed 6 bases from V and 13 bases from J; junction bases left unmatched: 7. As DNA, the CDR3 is TGTGCCAGCAGCCTGGGACAGGGACCACAGCATTTT. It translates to CASSLGQGPQHF.

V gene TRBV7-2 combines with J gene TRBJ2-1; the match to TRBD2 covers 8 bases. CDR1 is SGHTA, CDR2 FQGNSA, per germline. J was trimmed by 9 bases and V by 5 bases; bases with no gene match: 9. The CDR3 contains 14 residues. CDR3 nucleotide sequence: TGTGCCAGCAGCGGACTAGCCGGGAGCATTGAGCAGTTCTTC. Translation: CASSGLAGSIEQFF.

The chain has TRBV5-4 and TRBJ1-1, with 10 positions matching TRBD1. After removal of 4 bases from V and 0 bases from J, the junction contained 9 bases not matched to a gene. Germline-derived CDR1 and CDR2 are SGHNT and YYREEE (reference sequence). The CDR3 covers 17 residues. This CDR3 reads CASSLGQGGSMNTEAFF. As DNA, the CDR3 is TGTGCCAGCAGCCTTGGACAGGGGGGAAGTATGAACACTGAAGCTTTCTTT.

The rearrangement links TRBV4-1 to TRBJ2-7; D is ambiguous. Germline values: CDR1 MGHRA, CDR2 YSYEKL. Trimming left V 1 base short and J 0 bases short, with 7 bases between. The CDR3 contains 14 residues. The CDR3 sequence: CASSQAIGSYEQYF. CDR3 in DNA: TGCGCCAGCAGCCAAGCGATCGGCTCCTACGAGCAGTACTTC.

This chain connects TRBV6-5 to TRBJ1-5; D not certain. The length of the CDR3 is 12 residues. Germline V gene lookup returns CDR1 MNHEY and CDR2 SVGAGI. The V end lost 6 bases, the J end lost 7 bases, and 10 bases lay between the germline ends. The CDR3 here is CASSRSSQPQHF. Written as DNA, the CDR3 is TGTGCCAGCAGCCGGTCCAGCCAGCCCCAGCATTTT.

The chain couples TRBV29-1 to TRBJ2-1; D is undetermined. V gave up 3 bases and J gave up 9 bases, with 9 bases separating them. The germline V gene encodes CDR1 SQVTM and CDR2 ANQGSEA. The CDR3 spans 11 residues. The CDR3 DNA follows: TGCAGCGTTGATTCTGGAAGTGAGCAGTTCTTC. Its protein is CSVDSGSEQFF.

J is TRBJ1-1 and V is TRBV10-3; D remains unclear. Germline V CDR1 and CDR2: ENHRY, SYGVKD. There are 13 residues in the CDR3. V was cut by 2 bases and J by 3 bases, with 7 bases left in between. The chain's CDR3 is CAISEGRDTEAFF. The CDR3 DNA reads TGTGCCATCAGTGAGGGGAGGGACACTGAAGCTTTCTTT.

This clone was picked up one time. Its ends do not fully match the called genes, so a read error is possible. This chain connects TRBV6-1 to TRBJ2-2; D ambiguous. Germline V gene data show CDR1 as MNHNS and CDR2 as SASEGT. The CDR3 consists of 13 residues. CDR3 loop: CASSATRTDRRVF. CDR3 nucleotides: TGTGCCAGCAGCGCCACCCGAACGGACCGTCGGGTTTTT.

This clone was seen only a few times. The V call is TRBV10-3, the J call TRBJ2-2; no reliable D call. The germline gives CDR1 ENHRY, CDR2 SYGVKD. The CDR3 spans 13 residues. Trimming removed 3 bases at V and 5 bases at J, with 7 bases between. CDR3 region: CAISDLWTGELFF. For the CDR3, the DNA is TGTGCCATCAGTGACCTCTGGACCGGGGAGCTGTTTTTT.